Listed here are 23 T cell receptor beta chains from one sample, sequenced in a study of T cell responses to AZD1222 COVID-19 vaccine. The repertoire was sequenced with immunoSEQ multiplex PCR; TCRdb's copy has only in-frame clones and lacks some. The top ten clones hold approximately 1.5% of a sample with around 130,000 clones, 80% to 90% of them seen once. Sequencing was performed on peripheral blood, taken on day 0 of AZD1222 vaccination. These receptor sequences come from an adult in good health.

This chain uses TRBV7-9 with TRBJ1-2; 7 positions match TRBD1. Per germline, CDR1 SEHNR and CDR2 FQNEAQ (reference sequence). V lost 7 bases and J lost 7; bases outside the gene matches: 9. The CDR3 sequence is 13 residues long. As DNA, the CDR3 is TGTGCCAGCACAATACAGGGGAATAGTGGCTACACCTTC. It codes for CASTIQGNSGYTF.

The chain carries TRBV6-1 and TRBJ2-3; tentatively, D is TRBD1 or TRBD2 (5 bases each). The length of the CDR3 is 14 residues. V dropped 1 base and J dropped 3 bases, with 8 bases sitting between them. CDR1 MNHNS and CDR2 SASEGT come from the germline V gene. Written as DNA, the CDR3 is TGTGCCAGCAGTGAAGGGGACGAGACAGATACGCAGTATTTT. It translates to CASSEGDETDTQYF.

V usage is TRBV9 and J usage is TRBJ2-5; 7 bases are a match to TRBD2. The CDR3 loop spans 16 amino acids. Looked up from germline, CDR1 is SGDLS and CDR2 is YYNGEE. J gave up 1 base and V 1 base, and 7 bases lay outside the gene matches. In DNA form, the CDR3 reads TGTGCCAGCAGCGTAAGTGTCGGGGGGAGCCAAGAGACCCAGTACTTC. Translation gives CASSVSVGGSQETQYF.

V gene TRBV30 combines with J gene TRBJ2-7; D might be TRBD1 or TRBD2, each matching 5 bases. V lost 0 bases and J lost 3, with 12 bases in between. CDR1 and CDR2 (germline): GTSNPN, SVGIG (reference sequence). The CDR3 contains 14 residues. CDR3 protein: CAWSVPGLVYEQYF. The CDR3 nucleotides are TGTGCCTGGAGTGTACCGGGGCTAGTCTACGAGCAGTACTTC.

The chain uses TRBV27 and TRBJ2-3, with D possibly called TRBD1 or TRBD2 (5 bases each). V was cut by 7 bases and J by 1 base, with 12 bases left in between. This CDR3 is built from 14 residues. The germline V gene has CDR1 MNHEY and CDR2 SMNVEV (reference sequence). The CDR3 region has the DNA TGTGCCAGCAAGGGACGTCTTCGCACAGATACGCAGTATTTT. Translation gives CASKGRLRTDTQYF.

The J gene is TRBJ1-4, the V gene TRBV27; D remains unclear. The ends were cut back, 2 bases at V and 7 bases at J, with 8 bases in the middle. Germline V gene lookup returns CDR1 MNHEY and CDR2 SMNVEV (reference sequence). CDR3 length: 13 residues. Written as DNA, the CDR3 is TGTGCCAGCAGTTTACGTTTTATTGAAAAACTGTTTTTT. Translated, it gives CASSLRFIEKLFF. Full variable domain (rest looked up from reference TRBV27 and TRBJ1-4): EAQVTQNPRYLITVTGKKLTVTCSQNMNHEYMSWYRQDPGLGLRQIYYSMNVEVTDKGDVPEGYKVSRKEKRNFPLILESPSPNQTSLYFCASSLRFIEKLFFGSGTQLSVL.

The CDR3 DNA is TGTGCCAGCAGGCAAAGGCCCACCGGGGAGCTGTTTTTT. Translated, it gives CASRQRPTGELFF. V and J are TRBV13 and TRBJ2-2; D unresolved. CDR3 length equals 13 residues. With 6 bases removed from V and 4 bases from J, the gap between germline ends came to 9 bases. Germline CDR1 reads PRHDT; CDR2 reads FYEKMQ (reference sequence). Using reference TRBV13 and TRBJ2-2 for the parts outside the CDR3, the full variable domain is AAGVIQSPRHLIKEKRETATLKCYPIPRHDTVYWYQQGPGQDPQFLISFYEKMQSDKGSIPDRFSAQQFSDYHSELNMSSLELGDSALYFCASRQRPTGELFFGEGSRLTVL.

The chain is built from TRBV11-2 and TRBJ1-6; D gene unclear. CDR3 length: 14 amino acids. Trimming removed 4 bases at V and 10 bases at J, with 14 bases between. Germline CDR1 reads SGHAT; CDR2 reads FQNNGV. In DNA, the CDR3 is TGTGCCAGCAGCTCCGACGTCGGTTGGTCACCCCTCCACTTT. Amino acid sequence: CASSSDVGWSPLHF.

The rearrangement uses TRBV19 and TRBJ2-1, with 8 bases that match TRBD1. There are 12 residues in the CDR3. With V trimmed by 5 bases and J by 10 bases, 4 bases remained unmatched. CDR1 and CDR2 (germline): LNHDA, SQIVND (reference sequence). The CDR3, as DNA: TGTGCCAGTAGTCTCCGACAGGGGGAGCAGTTCTTC. Its protein is CASSLRQGEQFF.

The chain has TRBV12-3 or TRBV12-4 and TRBJ2-1; D ambiguous. This CDR3 comprises 13 residues. V gave up 0 bases and J gave up 2 bases, with 2 bases separating them. CDR3 in amino acids: CASSLAAYNEQFF. For the CDR3, the DNA is TGTGCCAGCAGTTTAGCGGCCTACAATGAGCAGTTCTTC.

The V call is TRBV28, the J call TRBJ2-7, with TRBD2 identical over 13 bases. Trimming removed 7 bases from V and 1 base from J; junction bases left unmatched: 10. Per germline, CDR1 MDHEN and CDR2 SYDVKM. The CDR3 is 17 residues long. Written as DNA, the CDR3 is TGTGCCAGCATTTCCGGGACTAGCGGGACCAATTCCTACGAGCAGTACTTC. Protein: CASISGTSGTNSYEQYF.

The rearrangement uses TRBV7-2 and TRBJ2-3, with a weak D call TRBD2 (5 bases). V lost 1 base to trimming and J lost 4 bases, with 9 bases between them. The CDR3 has 14 residues. CDR1 and CDR2 (germline): SGHTA, FQGNSA. CDR3 amino acids: CASSLGGYADTQYF. In nucleotides, the CDR3 is TGTGCCAGCAGCTTAGGCGGGTACGCAGATACGCAGTATTTT.

This clone was recorded only once. The V and J genes are TRBV12-5 and TRBJ2-1, with a weak D call TRBD2 (6 bases). The V and J ends lost 4 bases and 0 bases respectively, with 13 bases between them. CDR1 is LGHNT and CDR2 is FRNRAP in the germline V gene. The CDR3 is 16 residues long. CDR3 sequence reads: CASGSLAASSYNEQFF. The CDR3, as DNA: TGTGCTAGTGGTTCTTTAGCGGCCAGCTCCTACAATGAGCAGTTCTTC. Filled out from reference TRBV12-5 and TRBJ2-1, the complete variable domain reads DARVTQTPRHKVTEMGQEVTMRCQPILGHNTVFWYRQTMMQGLELLAYFRNRAPLDDSGMPKDRFSAEMPDATLATLKIQPSEPRDSAVYFCASGSLAASSYNEQFFGPGTRLTVL.

This chain joins TRBV24-1 and TRBJ1-4; no clear D gene. Germline V gives CDR1 KGHDR, CDR2 SFDVKD. The ends were cut back, 5 bases at V and 10 bases at J, with 10 bases in the middle. The CDR3 runs 12 residues. CDR3 residues: CATSVPDGKLFF. In nucleotides, the CDR3 is TGTGCCACCAGTGTTCCTGATGGAAAACTGTTTTTT.

The rearrangement joins TRBV4-1 to TRBJ2-5; tentatively, D is TRBD2 (5 bases). This CDR3 has 15 residues. The V end lost 0 bases, the J end lost 6 bases, and 14 bases lay between the germline ends. Germline V gives CDR1 MGHRA, CDR2 YSYEKL. CDR3 nucleotide sequence: TGCGCCAGCAGCCAAGAAAGGCTAGCACGGCAGACCCAGTACTTC. Its protein is CASSQERLARQTQYF.

This clone was seen only a few times. The chain employs TRBV13 and TRBJ2-7; D possibly corresponds to TRBD1 (6 bases). Germline lookup yields CDR1 PRHDT and CDR2 FYEKMQ (reference sequence). This CDR3 has 11 residues. Trimming removed 6 bases at V and 10 bases at J, with 13 bases between. The CDR3 DNA sequence: TGTGCCAGCAGTCTCAGGGGATATCAGTACTTC. Amino acid sequence: CASSLRGYQYF. Filled out from reference TRBV13 and TRBJ2-7, the complete variable domain reads AAGVIQSPRHLIKEKRETATLKCYPIPRHDTVYWYQQGPGQDPQFLISFYEKMQSDKGSIPDRFSAQQFSDYHSELNMSSLELGDSALYFCASSLRGYQYFGPGTRLTVT.

J is TRBJ1-3 and V is TRBV15; no firm D call. The germline gives CDR1 LNHNV, CDR2 YYDKDF (reference sequence). With 0 bases removed from V and 0 bases from J, the gap between germline ends came to 12 bases. CDR3 length: 17 amino acids. The CDR3 coding sequence is TGTGCCACCAGCAGAGATGGTTTGTCAGCCTCTGGAAACACCATATATTTT. Translating gives CATSRDGLSASGNTIYF.

V gene TRBV5-6 combines with J gene TRBJ2-5; the D is unclear. Trimming removed 3 bases at V and 5 bases at J, with 5 bases between. CDR3 length: 11 residues. The V gene's germline CDR1 is SGHDT and CDR2 YYEEEE. The CDR3: CASSSWETQYF. CDR3 sequence (DNA): TGTGCCAGCAGCTCGTGGGAGACCCAGTACTTC.

The chain has TRBV18 and TRBJ2-1, with D hard to call. Germline V gives CDR1 KGHSH, CDR2 LQKENI. Trimming cost V 3 bases and J 4 bases, with 7 bases left between them. The CDR3 consists of 13 residues. DNA for the CDR3: TGTGCCAGCTCACCGGACCAGTACAATGAGCAGTTCTTC. Translating gives CASSPDQYNEQFF.

The rearrangement joins TRBV4-1 to TRBJ2-5; no firm D call. CDR1 and CDR2 from the germline V gene are MGHRA and YSYEKL. This CDR3 has 12 amino acids. V shed 1 base and J shed 6 bases, with 6 bases lying between them. Written as DNA, the CDR3 is TGCGCCAGCAGCCAAGTAGGAAAGACCCAGTACTTC. Its translation is CASSQVGKTQYF.

This clone was seen a few times. The chain links TRBV7-9 to TRBJ1-5; a weak D match, TRBD1 (5 bases). V was pared by 5 bases and J by 1 base, with 15 bases between. The germline gives CDR1 SEHNR, CDR2 FQNEAQ (reference sequence). The length of the CDR3 is 16 residues. Here the CDR3 DNA reads TGTGCCAGCAGCAAAAGCAGGGTCGGGAGCAATCAGCCCCAGCATTTT. Translating it yields CASSKSRVGSNQPQHF.

This sequence joins TRBV5-1 and TRBJ2-7, with 9 positions matching TRBD1. This CDR3 spans 14 amino acids. Germline CDR1 is SGHRS and CDR2 is YFSETQ. V was clipped by 4 bases and J by 6 bases; unmatched bases: 8. CDR3 sequence: CASSAGTGFAEQYF. CDR3 bases: TGCGCCAGCAGCGCCGGGACAGGGTTTGCCGAGCAGTACTTC.

The genes are TRBV6-2 or TRBV6-3 and TRBJ1-5; D ambiguous. CDR3 length equals 15 residues. V was clipped by 4 bases and J by 2 bases, with 12 bases between them. From germline, CDR1 is MNHEY and CDR2 SVGEGT. The CDR3 bases are TGTGCCAGCAGTTCCGGATTCCGGGGCAATCAGCCCCAGCATTTT. Amino acids: CASSSGFRGNQPQHF.